What follows are 29 T cell receptor beta chains derived from one specimen sequenced in a study of T cells in Graves' hyperthyroidism and ophthalmopathy. Regions amplified from RNA transcripts were the TCR beta CDR3 regions. TCR CDR3 regions were first amplified by RT-PCR with HTBI primers. In TCRdb, the multiplex PCR reads were re-called with MiXCR into one record per CDR3 protein. The sample lists about 500,000 distinct CDR3 sequences; over 15% were seen once. Sequenced sample: blood. The receptors were sampled from a woman between 18 and 29 years old with Graves' hyperthyroidism.

This clonotype was recorded at least ten times. This chain joins TRBV7-2 and TRBJ2-3; no firm D call. The CDR3 loop spans 14 amino acids. Germline CDR1 and CDR2: SGHTA and FQGNSA. Trimming took off 8 bases at V and 2 bases at J, with 14 bases between the two ends. In DNA, the CDR3 is TGTGCCAGCCGGCCAGAACGGCTCACAGATACGCAGTATTTT. Translating gives CASRPERLTDTQYF.

The J gene is TRBJ2-1, the V gene TRBV6-1, with 14 bases matching TRBD2. The CDR3 sequence is 17 residues long. Germline V gene data show CDR1 as MNHNS and CDR2 as SASEGT. With 8 bases clipped from V and 7 bases from J, the junction kept 13 bases outside the gene matches. For the CDR3, the DNA is TGTGCCAGCGCTGGGACTAGCGGGAGCCCGACGGGGAATGAGCAGTTCTTC. Residues: CASAGTSGSPTGNEQFF.

On this clonotype: This sequence may be a read error, since a much larger clone differs from it by one base. The V call is TRBV4-3, the J call TRBJ2-7; 7 nucleotides agree with TRBD2. The germline V gene has CDR1 LGHNA and CDR2 YSLEER. The CDR3 length is 14 residues. CDR3 in amino acids: CAGSQLLSGDEQYF. The DNA for the CDR3 is TGCGCCGGCAGCCAACTTCTCAGCGGGGACGAGCAGTACTTC.

This clonotype was found many times. The J gene is TRBJ2-7, the V gene TRBV20-1, with 8 nucleotides matching TRBD1. Trimming cost V 3 bases and J 3 bases; bases outside gene matches: 4. The germline CDR1 and CDR2 sequences are DFQATT and SNEGSKA (reference sequence). The CDR3 has 13 residues. The CDR3: CSARGQVRYEQYF. CDR3 nucleotide sequence: TGCAGTGCTAGGGGACAGGTACGCTACGAGCAGTACTTC.

This clonotype was seen once. The chain uses TRBV4-1 and TRBJ2-7, with 15 bases fitting TRBD2. CDR3 size: 17 residues. Unmatched junction bases numbered 9, after V lost 4 bases and J lost 5 bases. CDR1 and CDR2 (germline): MGHRA, YSYEKL. Here the CDR3 DNA reads TGCGCCAGCAGCCCCCTGGGCCGGACTAGCGGGAGGGACGAGCAGTACTTC. The encoded protein is CASSPLGRTSGRDEQYF.

At least ten counts were recorded for this clonotype. This chain links TRBV6-2 or TRBV6-3 with TRBJ2-7; D may be TRBD1 (6 bases). The CDR3 loop spans 16 amino acids. CDR1 MNHEY and CDR2 SVGEGT come from the germline V gene. Trimming removed 5 bases at V and 1 base at J, with 18 bases between. The CDR3 coding sequence is TGTGCCAGCAGTCCGTCTCGACAGGTTGGTTCCTACGAGCAGTACTTC. Amino acids: CASSPSRQVGSYEQYF.

This clonotype was recorded many times. The chain uses TRBV28 and TRBJ1-1; 9 nucleotides agree with TRBD1. V trimming: 3 bases; J trimming: 1 base; junction bases outside the gene matches: 6. Germline assignment: CDR1 MDHEN and CDR2 SYDVKM. There are 16 residues in the CDR3. The CDR3 coding sequence is TGTGCCAGCAGTTTCATACAGGGGGCGCCGAACACTGAAGCTTTCTTT. It is translated as CASSFIQGAPNTEAFF.

In this sample, this clonotype turned up a few times. V and J are TRBV20-1 and TRBJ1-2; a weak D match, TRBD1 (6 bases). With 0 bases removed from V and 8 bases from J, the gap between germline ends came to 13 bases. The CDR3 contains 13 residues. The V gene's germline CDR1 is DFQATT and CDR2 SNEGSKA (reference sequence). The CDR3 nucleotides read TGCAGTGCTAGAGAAACAGGGTCGCTCGGCTACACCTTC. Its translation: CSARETGSLGYTF.

This sequence joins TRBV9 and TRBJ2-1; D is possibly TRBD1 (6 bases). V dropped 4 bases and J dropped 0 bases, with 14 bases sitting between them. Germline-derived CDR1 and CDR2 are SGDLS and YYNGEE. The CDR3 spans 16 residues. The CDR3: CASSLLQGNSYNEQFF. DNA of the CDR3: TGTGCCAGCAGCTTACTTCAGGGGAACTCCTACAATGAGCAGTTCTTC.

In its sample, this clonotype was seen many times. The chain recombines TRBV7-2 with TRBJ2-7, with a tentative D call TRBD1 (5 bases). Per germline, CDR1 SGHTA and CDR2 FQGNSA. The CDR3 contains 14 residues. Trimming shortened V by 4 bases and J by 0 bases, and 10 bases separated the two germline ends. CDR3 in DNA: TGTGCCAGCAGCTCGTACAGGTTCTCCTACGAGCAGTACTTC. Its protein product is CASSSYRFSYEQYF.

The CDR3 DNA reads TGCGCCAGCAGCCAAGATAACAGCTATAGCAATCAGCCCCAGCATTTT. This translates into CASSQDNSYSNQPQHF. The gene calls are TRBV4-1 and TRBJ1-5, with D hard to call. Germline V gene lookup returns CDR1 MGHRA and CDR2 YSYEKL. This CDR3 has 16 amino acids. V was trimmed by 0 bases and J by 0 bases, leaving 9 bases between them.

This clonotype occurred once. This chain uses TRBV5-8 with TRBJ2-7; TRBD2 might be the D (7 bases). Germline CDR1 is SGHTS and CDR2 is YDEGEE. This CDR3 is built from 15 residues. Trimming took off 3 bases at V and 2 bases at J, with 15 bases between the two ends. The CDR3 sequence: CASSSHRGAPYEQYF. The CDR3 DNA reads as TGTGCCAGCAGCTCCCACCGGGGGGCCCCCTACGAGCAGTACTTC.

The gene calls are TRBV24-1 and TRBJ1-2, with 7 bases matching TRBD1. Per germline, CDR1 KGHDR and CDR2 SFDVKD. The CDR3 totals 15 residues. J gave up 1 base and V 4 bases, and 5 bases lay outside the gene matches. In DNA form, the CDR3 reads TGTGCCACCAGTGAAGGGGACAGATTTAACTATGGCTACACCTTC. Its translation: CATSEGDRFNYGYTF.

The chain links TRBV5-4 to TRBJ2-1; 12 bases agree with TRBD2. The germline V gene encodes CDR1 SGHNT and CDR2 YYREEE (reference sequence). The V and J ends lost 1 base and 11 bases, in that order; junction bases with no gene match: 4. This CDR3 is built from 14 residues. In DNA form, the CDR3 reads TGTGCCAGCAGCTTGCTAGCGGGAGGGCCGAAGCAGTTCTTC. Amino acid sequence: CASSLLAGGPKQFF.

This clonotype was detected only a few times. The chain uses TRBV20-1 and TRBJ2-5; 7 bases line up with TRBD2. V shed 2 bases and J 3 bases; nucleotides not matched to a gene: 9. Germline CDR1 reads DFQATT; CDR2 reads SNEGSKA (reference sequence). The CDR3 has 15 amino acids. The CDR3 here is CSARTLVSGEETQYF. The CDR3 DNA follows: TGCAGTGCTAGAACATTGGTGAGCGGGGAAGAGACCCAGTACTTC.

The sample holds many counts of this clonotype. CDR3 in amino acids: CASSSGTSPNNEQFF. The CDR3 DNA is TGTGCCAGCAGCTCTGGGACTAGCCCCAACAATGAGCAGTTCTTC. This chain uses TRBV11-3 with TRBJ2-1, with 9 bases matching TRBD2. Germline V gene data show CDR1 as SGHNT and CDR2 as YENEEA. The V gene end was trimmed by 4 bases and the J gene end by 5 bases; junction bases not matched to a gene: 6. This CDR3 is built from 15 residues.

This clonotype was detected a few times. Its ends do not fully match the called genes, so a read error is possible. The J gene is TRBJ1-5, the V gene TRBV10-2, with D unresolved. This CDR3 region has 13 residues. The V gene's germline CDR1 is WSHSY and CDR2 SAAADI. CDR3 protein: CASSEAFNRPQHF. The CDR3 nucleotides are TGCGCCAGCAGTGAGGCCTTCAATCGGCCCCAGCATTTT.

The rearrangement uses TRBV18 and TRBJ2-1; TRBD2 agrees at 7 bases. The germline V gene has CDR1 KGHSH and CDR2 LQKENI. The J segment lost 8 bases and the V segment lost 3 bases, leaving 10 bases of the junction unmatched. The CDR3 extends over 15 amino acids. The CDR3 bases are TGTGCCAGCTCACCCTCGCTAGCGGTAGTAGATGAGCAGTTCTTC. This translates into CASSPSLAVVDEQFF.

This clonotype occurred many times. The chain recombines TRBV6-1 with TRBJ2-5; the match to TRBD1 covers 7 bases. Germline values: CDR1 MNHNS, CDR2 SASEGT. After removal of 6 bases from V and 5 bases from J, the junction contained 6 bases not matched to a gene. The CDR3 sequence is 13 residues long. The DNA of the CDR3 is TGTGCCAGCAGAACGACAGGGTCGGAGACCCAGTACTTC. Protein sequence: CASRTTGSETQYF.

The V and J genes are TRBV20-1 and TRBJ1-1; D ambiguous. Germline V gene data show CDR1 as DFQATT and CDR2 as SNEGSKA (reference sequence). V dropped 4 bases and J dropped 0 bases, with 15 bases sitting between them. The CDR3 has 15 amino acids. For the CDR3, the DNA is TGCAGTGCTAATAGTTGGGCCCGGGTGAACACTGAAGCTTTCTTT. Its translation is CSANSWARVNTEAFF.

The chain employs TRBV25-1 and TRBJ1-2; the D gene is possibly TRBD1 (5 bases). The CDR3 is made up of 16 amino acids. Germline CDR1 and CDR2: MGHDK and SYGVNS. V lost 0 bases and J lost 2, with 13 bases in between. The CDR3 DNA reads TGTGCCAGCAGTGAATATTACGGGACTGGGAACTATGGCTACACCTTC. It translates to CASSEYYGTGNYGYTF.

This clonotype was seen ten or more times. The J gene is TRBJ2-3, the V gene TRBV3-1; tentatively, D is TRBD1 or TRBD2 (5 bases each). This CDR3 has 15 residues. Germline lookup yields CDR1 LGHDT and CDR2 YNNKEL (reference sequence). V gave up 2 bases and J gave up 1 base, with 10 bases separating them. Here the CDR3 DNA reads TGTGCCAGCAGCCAACCTGGGACGGGCACAGATACGCAGTATTTT. As protein: CASSQPGTGTDTQYF.

This clonotype was counted at least ten times. CDR3 amino acids: CSARDSGSPLYEQYF. The CDR3 region has the DNA TGCAGTGCTAGAGATAGCGGGAGCCCCCTTTACGAGCAGTACTTC. The rearrangement uses TRBV20-1 and TRBJ2-7, with 9 positions matching TRBD2. This CDR3 has 15 residues. Trimming removed 0 bases from V and 4 bases from J; junction bases left unmatched: 7. Germline V gives CDR1 DFQATT, CDR2 SNEGSKA (reference sequence).

Ten or more counts support this clonotype. The chain recombines TRBV7-2 with TRBJ1-2; D gene uncertain. Looked up from germline, CDR1 is SGHTA and CDR2 is FQGNSA. The germline V and J ends were trimmed by 5 bases and 6 bases, with 19 bases remaining between them. The CDR3 runs to 15 residues. The CDR3 DNA follows: TGTGCCAGCAGCCCGGCGTGGCGAAGGGTCGATGGCTACACCTTC. It encodes CASSPAWRRVDGYTF.

The chain recombines TRBV19 with TRBJ2-5, with D perhaps TRBD1 (5 bases). Germline CDR1 LNHDA, CDR2 SQIVND (reference sequence). This CDR3 has 17 amino acids. The germline V and J ends were trimmed by 0 bases and 0 bases, with 14 bases remaining between them. The CDR3 nucleotides read TGTGCCAGTAGTATAGAGGCGGACACCTGGTACCAAGAGACCCAGTACTTC. Amino acid sequence: CASSIEADTWYQETQYF.

The gene calls are TRBV6-1 and TRBJ1-1, with 8 positions matching TRBD1. Germline V gene data show CDR1 as MNHNS and CDR2 as SASEGT. The CDR3 is 15 amino acids. Trimming removed 8 bases from V and 0 bases from J; junction bases left unmatched: 8. CDR3 sequence: CASVDRGELNTEAFF. The CDR3 bases are TGTGCCAGCGTTGACAGGGGCGAATTGAACACTGAAGCTTTCTTT.

The chain carries TRBV5-1 and TRBJ2-7; D remains unclear. The V gene's germline CDR1 is SGHRS and CDR2 YFSETQ. Trimming removed 4 bases at V and 6 bases at J, with 20 bases between. The CDR3 length is 15 residues. The chain's CDR3 is CASSGSGHHSAEQYF. The DNA for the CDR3 is TGCGCCAGCAGCGGCTCTGGCCATCACTCGGCCGAGCAGTACTTC.

V gene TRBV10-3 combines with J gene TRBJ1-1; 7 bases fit TRBD1. V was clipped by 6 bases and J by 7 bases; unmatched bases: 5. The germline gives CDR1 ENHRY, CDR2 SYGVKD. There are 12 residues in the CDR3. CDR3 DNA sequence: TGTGCCATCAGGTCGGGACAGTTTGAAGCTTTCTTT. It encodes CAIRSGQFEAFF.

As for this clonotype: This clone may be a read error of a much larger clone one base away. The chain combines TRBV10-3 with TRBJ2-5; 10 bases are a match to TRBD2. This CDR3 is built from 13 residues. Germline values: CDR1 ENHRY, CDR2 SYGVKD. CDR3 in DNA: TGTCCCACTACTAGCGGGGATCAAGAGACCCAGTACTTC. Encoded protein: CPTTSGDQETQYF.